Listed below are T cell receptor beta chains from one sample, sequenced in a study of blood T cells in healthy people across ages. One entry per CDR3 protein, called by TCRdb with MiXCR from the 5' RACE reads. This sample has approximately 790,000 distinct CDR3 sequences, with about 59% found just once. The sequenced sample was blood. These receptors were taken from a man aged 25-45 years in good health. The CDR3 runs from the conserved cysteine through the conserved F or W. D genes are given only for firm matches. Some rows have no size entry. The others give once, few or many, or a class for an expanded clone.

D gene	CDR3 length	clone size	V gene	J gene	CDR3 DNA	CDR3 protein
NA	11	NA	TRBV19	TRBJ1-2	TGTGCCAGTACCCAGGGGTCTGGCTACACCTTC	CASTQGSGYTF
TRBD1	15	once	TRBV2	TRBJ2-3	TGTGCCAGCAGTGGAGACAGGGGAAGCACAGATACGCAGTATTTT	CASSGDRGSTDTQYF
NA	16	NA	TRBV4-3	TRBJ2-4	TGCGCCAGCAGCCAAGAATGGGCCAGGGCTCTGGACATTCAGTACTTC	CASSQEWARALDIQYF
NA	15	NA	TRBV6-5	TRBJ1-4	TGTGCCAGCAGTTACTCGACGGTTGGGAATGAAAAACTGTTTTTT	CASSYSTVGNEKLFF
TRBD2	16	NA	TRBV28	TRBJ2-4	TGTGCCAGCAGTGGAACTAGCGGGTCAGCCAAAAACATTCAGTACTTC	CASSGTSGSAKNIQYF
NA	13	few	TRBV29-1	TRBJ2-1	TGCAGCGCTAAGGGGGGCTCCTACAATGAGCAGTTCTTC	CSAKGGSYNEQFF
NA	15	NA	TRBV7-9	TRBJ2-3	TGTGCCAGCAGCTCCGGCCAGGGGTGTACAGATACGCAGTATTTT	CASSSGQGCTDTQYF
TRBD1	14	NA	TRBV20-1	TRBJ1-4	TGCAGTGCTAGAGTTTACAGGGGAAGGGAAAAACTGTTTTTT	CSARVYRGREKLFF
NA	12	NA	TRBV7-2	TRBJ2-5	TGTGCCAGCACTCTAAGGAAGGAGACCCAGTACTTC	CASTLRKETQYF
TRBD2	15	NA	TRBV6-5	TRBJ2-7	TGTGCCAGCAGTTCAGGGACCGGGGGGGCCTACGAGCAGTACTTC	CASSSGTGGAYEQYF
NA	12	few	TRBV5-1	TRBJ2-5	TGCGCCAGCAGTTCGGACCCCGTGGCCCAGTACTTC	CASSSDPVAQYF
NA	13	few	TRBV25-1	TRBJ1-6	TGTGCCAGCACGGTGGCCTATAATTCACCCCTCCACTTT	CASTVAYNSPLHF
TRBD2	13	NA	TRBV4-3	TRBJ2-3	TGCGCCAGCAGCCAAGATCGCGGGGGAGCGCAGTATTTT	CASSQDRGGAQYF
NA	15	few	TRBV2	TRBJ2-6	TGTGCCAGCAGGCCCAGGGTACTTGGGGCCAACGTCCTGACTTTC	CASRPRVLGANVLTF
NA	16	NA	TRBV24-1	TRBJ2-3	TGTGCCACCAGTGATTTTAACAGGGAAGTAGTAGATACGCAGTATTTT	CATSDFNREVVDTQYF
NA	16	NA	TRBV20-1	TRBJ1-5	TGCAGTGCTAGAGATTCCGCGCGACAGACCGATCAGCCCCAGCATTTT	CSARDSARQTDQPQHF
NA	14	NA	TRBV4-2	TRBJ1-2	TGTGCCAGCAGCCAAGGCAGTTCTAACTATGGCTACACCTTC	CASSQGSSNYGYTF
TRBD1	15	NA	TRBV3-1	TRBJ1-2	TGTGCCAGCAGCCAAGATCCACAGGGGGCATCTGGCTACACCTTC	CASSQDPQGASGYTF
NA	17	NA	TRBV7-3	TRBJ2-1	TGTGCCAGCAGCCCGGTTGGAGGGGTCATAAACACCGGGGAGCAGTTCTTC	CASSPVGGVINTGEQFF
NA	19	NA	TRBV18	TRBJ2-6	TGTGCCAGCTCACCATATCCCCGGGGCTCTAGCTCTGGGGCCAACGTCCTGACTTTC	CASSPYPRGSSSGANVLTF
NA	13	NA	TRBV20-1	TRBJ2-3	TGCAGTGCTAGAGTGGACCTCACAGATACGCAGTATTTT	CSARVDLTDTQYF
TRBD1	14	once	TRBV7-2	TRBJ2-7	TGTGCCAGCAGGGGGACAGGGGACCACTACGAGCAGTACTTC	CASRGTGDHYEQYF
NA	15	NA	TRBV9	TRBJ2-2	TGTGCCAGCAGCGTAGGGGACCTCACGGGCGGGGAGCTGTTTTTT	CASSVGDLTGGELFF
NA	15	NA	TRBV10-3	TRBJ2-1	TGTGCCATCAGTGCGAAAGGGGCCGGCTACAATGAGCAGTTCTTC	CAISAKGAGYNEQFF
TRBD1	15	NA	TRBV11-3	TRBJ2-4	TGTGCCAGCAAGGGAACGGGACAGTATCACAATGAGCAGTACTTC	CASKGTGQYHNEQYF
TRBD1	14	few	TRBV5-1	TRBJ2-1	TGCGCCAGCAGCTTGTTTACAGGGGTAGGGGAGCAGTTCTTC	CASSLFTGVGEQFF
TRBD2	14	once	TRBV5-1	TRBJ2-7	TGCGCCAGCAGCTTGGAGGAGGGAGGGTACGAGCAGTACTTC	CASSLEEGGYEQYF